Below, 29 T cell receptor beta chains from the same sample are listed, as sequenced in a study of identical twins (dated by TCRdb to 2016 to 2017). Library preparation was by 5' RACE. TCRdb lists the instrument as Illumina HiSeq 2000. TCRdb's own reprocessing of the public reads used fastp at Q25 and MiXCR and kept productive beta chains. Records with the same CDR3 protein are collapsed into one entry carrying the most frequent genes and DNA. Across this sample there are a few hundred thousand distinct CDR3 sequences, with approximately 11% seen only once. Roughly 4% of the sample lies in the top ten. The sample was also reused in another study, on yellow fever vaccine responses in identical twins.

The source material was memory (CD45RO+) T cells sorted from blood. Interpreted using the paper, the cell subset or site label stands for: CD45RO+ enriched T cells. These receptors were collected from a woman aged 18-30 years in good health.

This clonotype has only a few counts. The J gene is TRBJ2-3, the V gene TRBV29-1; D unclear. This CDR3 has 12 residues. V lost 0 bases to trimming and J lost 4 bases, with 5 bases between them. Per germline, CDR1 SQVTM and CDR2 ANQGSEA. The CDR3 loop is CSVEEQSDTQYF. CDR3 DNA sequence: TGCAGCGTTGAAGAGCAGTCAGATACGCAGTATTTT.

As concerns this clonotype: Being one base from a much bigger clone, this may be a read error. The rearrangement joins TRBV5-1 to TRBJ2-2; unclear D gene. Germline values: CDR1 SGHRS, CDR2 YFSETQ. V was pared by 0 bases and J by 4 bases, with 10 bases between. The CDR3 spans 15 residues. The CDR3 DNA reads TGCGCCAGCAGCTTGGGAGCCGCGAGCACCGGGGAGCTGTTTTTT. Its protein is CASSLGAASTGELFF. The full variable domain, rest sourced from reference TRBV5-1 and TRBJ2-2, is KAGVTQTPRYLIKTRGQQVTLSCSPISGHRSVSWYQQTPGQGLQFLFEYFSETQRNKGNFPGRFSGRQFSNSRSEMNVSTLELGDSALYLCASSLGAASTGELFFGEGSRLTVL.

V is TRBV7-2 and J is TRBJ2-1; D call uncertain. The CDR3 spans 15 residues. Trimming pared 1 base from V and 5 bases from J, leaving 12 bases between. Germline CDR1 is SGHTA and CDR2 is FQGNSA. The CDR3 reads CASSLVPQSNNEQFF. The CDR3 region has the DNA TGTGCCAGCAGCTTAGTTCCCCAGTCCAACAATGAGCAGTTCTTC. The whole variable domain, remainder taken from reference TRBV7-2 and TRBJ2-1, is GAGVSQSPSNKVTEKGKDVELRCDPISGHTALYWYRQSLGQGLEFLIYFQGNSAPDKSGLPSDRFSAERTGGSVSTLTIQRTQQEDSAVYLCASSLVPQSNNEQFFGPGTRLTVL.

The chain is built from TRBV12-3 or TRBV12-4 and TRBJ1-2; D perhaps matches TRBD1 (6 bases). The CDR3 sequence is 14 residues long. The V gene lost 3 bases and the J gene lost 4 bases, with 12 bases spanning the gap. The CDR3, as DNA: TGTGCCAGCAGTTTGGACGGGACAAGCTATGGCTACACCTTC. This codes for CASSLDGTSYGYTF.

This clonotype has only a few counts. This sequence joins TRBV3-1 and TRBJ1-1; 7 positions match TRBD1. V lost 0 bases, J lost 2 bases, and 6 bases stayed unmatched. Per germline, CDR1 LGHDT and CDR2 YNNKEL (reference sequence). The CDR3 is 16 amino acids. The CDR3 loop reads CASSQEAGGINTEAFF. Here the CDR3 DNA reads TGTGCCAGCAGCCAAGAAGCAGGGGGGATCAACACTGAAGCTTTCTTT. The whole variable domain, filled in from reference TRBV3-1 and TRBJ1-1, reads DTAVSQTPKYLVTQMGNDKSIKCEQNLGHDTMYWYKQDSKKFLKIMFSYNNKELIINETVPNRFSPKSPDKAHLNLHINSLELGDSAVYFCASSQEAGGINTEAFFGQGTRLTVV.

A word on this clonotype: This may arise from a read error, as a much more abundant clone is one base away. The V gene is TRBV12-3 or TRBV12-4, the J gene TRBJ2-7; D is perhaps TRBD1 (6 bases). The CDR3 has 12 residues. Between the trimmed V and J ends, which lost 10 bases and 8 bases, there was a span of 18 bases. The CDR3 protein is CAIRDRSDKQYF. DNA of the CDR3: TGTGCCATCAGAGACAGGTCCGACAAGCAGTACTTC.

The table lists this clonotype with a count of one. The V and J genes are TRBV7-8 and TRBJ2-5; 9 nucleotides agree with TRBD2. This CDR3 region has 16 residues. Trimming took 0 bases from V and 1 from J; bases not matched to a gene: 3. The germline V gene encodes CDR1 SGHVS and CDR2 FQNEAQ. The CDR3 region is CASSLARLAVQETQYF. The CDR3 DNA reads as TGTGCCAGCAGCTTAGCGCGACTAGCGGTCCAAGAGACCCAGTACTTC. The complete variable domain, with remaining parts taken from reference TRBV7-8 and TRBJ2-5, reads GAGVSQSPRYKVAKRGQDVALRCDPISGHVSLFWYQQALGQGPEFLTYFQNEAQLDKSGLPSDRFFAERPEGSVSTLKIQRTQQEDSAVYLCASSLARLAVQETQYFGPGTRLLVL.

The chain uses TRBV7-9 and TRBJ1-1; 9 nucleotides agree with TRBD1. V shed 5 bases and J 7 bases; nucleotides not matched to a gene: 5. CDR1 SEHNR and CDR2 FQNEAQ come from the germline V gene (reference sequence). The CDR3 extends over 13 amino acids. The chain's CDR3 is CASSRPGQGEAFF. CDR3 nucleotide sequence: TGTGCCAGCAGCAGACCGGGACAGGGTGAAGCTTTCTTT.

This clonotype appeared a few times. The CDR3 protein is CASSRELAGRNEQFF. The CDR3 nucleotides read TGTGCCAGTAGTAGAGAACTAGCGGGCCGGAATGAGCAGTTCTTC. The gene calls are TRBV19 and TRBJ2-1, with 9 bases lining up with TRBD2. The germline gives CDR1 LNHDA, CDR2 SQIVND (reference sequence). The length of the CDR3 is 15 residues. V lost 4 bases, J lost 7 bases, and 8 bases stayed unmatched.

Points on this clonotype: A junction boundary mismatches the germline segment, possibly from a read error. The J gene is TRBJ2-3, the V gene TRBV7-7; 7 bases line up with TRBD1. CDR1 is SSHAT, CDR2 FNYEAQ, per germline (reference sequence). This CDR3 contains 15 residues. CDR3 region: CASSPIGQGTDTQYF. The CDR3 coding sequence is TGTGCTAGCAGCCCAATAGGACAGGGCACAGATACGCAGTATTTT.

This clonotype was counted ten times or more. V usage is TRBV7-2 and J usage is TRBJ2-1, with unresolved D. The CDR3 loop spans 14 amino acids. V shed 6 bases and J shed 5 bases, with 14 bases lying between them. Germline lookup yields CDR1 SGHTA and CDR2 FQGNSA. CDR3 DNA: TGTGCCAGCAGGTCCCCCGGAGAGGACAATGAGCAGTTCTTC. Translation: CASRSPGEDNEQFF.

This sequence joins TRBV4-2 and TRBJ2-1; the match to TRBD1 covers 7 bases. This CDR3 comprises 17 residues. CDR1 and CDR2 (germline): LGHNA, YNFKEQ. After removal of 2 bases from V and 0 bases from J, the junction contained 7 bases not matched to a gene. CDR3 protein: CASSQSPGGSSYNEQFF. The CDR3 DNA reads TGTGCCAGCAGCCAATCACCAGGGGGAAGCTCCTACAATGAGCAGTTCTTC.

For this clonotype: The junction departs from the called germline gene at one end, perhaps through a read error. V and J are TRBV7-7 and TRBJ2-3, with 9 bases identical to TRBD2. This CDR3 comprises 15 residues. CDR1 and CDR2 (germline): SSHAT, FNYEAQ (reference sequence). CDR3 sequence: CASSPGLANTDTQYF. The CDR3 coding sequence is TGTGCTAGCAGCCCCGGACTAGCGAACACAGATACGCAGTATTTT.

This clonotype was counted a few times. The rearrangement uses TRBV18 and TRBJ2-2; either TRBD1 or TRBD2 may fit D (5 bases each). CDR1 and CDR2 (germline): KGHSH, LQKENI. The CDR3 runs to 14 residues. V lost 6 bases to trimming and J lost 4 bases, with 12 bases between them. CDR3 sequence (DNA): TGTGCCAGCTCCGAGATGGGGACCACCGGGGAGCTGTTTTTT. Amino acids: CASSEMGTTGELFF. The variable domain in full, with the rest retrieved from reference TRBV18 and TRBJ2-2, is NAGVMQNPRHLVRRRGQEARLRCSPMKGHSHVYWYRQLPEEGLKFMVYLQKENIIDESGMPKERFSAEFPKEGPSILRIQQVVRGDSAAYFCASSEMGTTGELFFGEGSRLTVL.

This clonotype has ten or more counts. The chain carries TRBV6-4 and TRBJ2-2, with 10 bases identical to TRBD1. The CDR3 spans 15 residues. The germline V gene has CDR1 MRHNA and CDR2 SNTAGT. Trimming cost V 6 bases and J 5 bases; bases outside gene matches: 6. CDR3 nucleotide sequence: TGTGCCAGCAGCCTCGGACAGGGGGAAACCGGGGAGCTGTTTTTT. It yields the protein CASSLGQGETGELFF.

In the case of this clonotype: A much larger clone lies one base from this, so it may be a read error. The chain links TRBV12-3 or TRBV12-4 to TRBJ2-2, with a possible D match to TRBD2 (6 bases). Trimming took 7 bases from V and 6 from J, leaving 12 bases between them. The CDR3 length is 13 residues. The CDR3 reads CASNRLEAGELFF. The CDR3 DNA reads as TGTGCCAGCAATCGACTAGAGGCCGGGGAGCTGTTTTTT.

This clonotype was observed a few times. V and J are TRBV5-1 and TRBJ1-1; weak D call: TRBD1 (5 bases). The CDR3 extends over 15 amino acids. In germline, CDR1 is SGHRS, CDR2 YFSETQ. Trimming stripped 2 bases from V and 4 bases from J, with 15 bases between. CDR3 bases: TGCGCCAGCAGCTTCGACCCAGGGAGAGGCACTGAAGCTTTCTTT. The encoded protein is CASSFDPGRGTEAFF.

In this sample, this clonotype turned up many times. The chain combines TRBV5-1 with TRBJ1-1; D unclear. V was shortened by 1 base and J by 2 bases, with 6 bases between the two germline ends. In germline, CDR1 is SGHRS, CDR2 YFSETQ. The CDR3 is 13 residues long. In DNA form, the CDR3 reads TGCGCCAGCAGCTTGTGGGGAAACACTGAAGCTTTCTTT. This translates into CASSLWGNTEAFF.

The chain carries TRBV5-1 and TRBJ2-3; TRBD1 matches at 8 bases. Germline values: CDR1 SGHRS, CDR2 YFSETQ. The ends lost 2 bases at V and 0 bases at J; junction bases unmatched: 2. The CDR3 totals 15 residues. This CDR3 reads CASSFWDRSTDTQYF. The CDR3 nucleotides are TGCGCCAGCAGCTTTTGGGACAGGAGCACAGATACGCAGTATTTT.

V is TRBV9 and J is TRBJ1-3, with 7 nucleotides matching TRBD1. The germline V gene encodes CDR1 SGDLS and CDR2 YYNGEE. This CDR3 has 15 residues. V lost 2 bases, J lost 2 bases, and 4 bases stayed unmatched. CDR3 in amino acids: CASSVSQGAGNTIYF. In nucleotides, the CDR3 is TGTGCCAGCAGCGTCTCGCAGGGGGCTGGAAACACCATATATTTT.

The chain recombines TRBV7-2 with TRBJ1-2; tentative D call: TRBD1 (5 bases). The germline CDR1 and CDR2 sequences are SGHTA and FQGNSA. CDR3 length: 13 residues. The V end was cut by 1 base, the J end by 6 bases, with 9 bases between. The CDR3 reads CASSLGRADGYTF. The DNA of the CDR3 is TGTGCCAGCAGCTTAGGCAGGGCGGATGGCTACACCTTC.

Many counts were recorded for this clonotype. This chain uses TRBV6-2 or TRBV6-3 with TRBJ2-1, with a possible D match to TRBD2 (5 bases). Per germline, CDR1 MNHEY and CDR2 SVGEGT. The CDR3 runs 14 residues. The V end was cut by 0 bases, the J end by 10 bases, with 13 bases between. This CDR3 reads CASSYSRVLWEQFF. DNA of the CDR3: TGTGCCAGCAGTTACTCGAGGGTTCTCTGGGAGCAGTTCTTC.

The CDR3 bases are TGTGCCAGCAGTTACTCTCCGGGACAGGGTAGCACTGAAGCTTTCTTT. This codes for CASSYSPGQGSTEAFF. The rearrangement joins TRBV6-2 or TRBV6-3 to TRBJ1-1; 9 nucleotides match TRBD1. V shed 0 bases, J shed 4 bases, and the junction held 6 bases outside the gene matches. Germline CDR1 MNHEY, CDR2 SVGEGT. There are 16 residues in the CDR3.

This clonotype was counted many times. The chain employs TRBV5-1 and TRBJ2-5; D not certain. The germline gives CDR1 SGHRS, CDR2 YFSETQ. V shed 1 base and J shed 3 bases, with 13 bases lying between them. The CDR3 is made up of 15 amino acids. CDR3 coding DNA: TGCGCCAGCAGCTTGTTCCCTAGAGAGGAAGAGACCCAGTACTTC. Amino acid sequence: CASSLFPREEETQYF.

The sample holds a few counts of this clonotype. J is TRBJ1-1 and V is TRBV7-9; no definite D call. The CDR3 loop spans 16 amino acids. Germline V gene data show CDR1 as SEHNR and CDR2 as FQNEAQ (reference sequence). V dropped 2 bases and J dropped 1 base, with 14 bases sitting between them. The CDR3 nucleotides read TGTGCCAGCAGCTTAAAGGGAGTTAAGGAGAACACTGAAGCTTTCTTT. Its translation is CASSLKGVKENTEAFF.

This clonotype appeared a few times. J is TRBJ2-7 and V is TRBV30; 8 bases agree with TRBD2. CDR1 is GTSNPN and CDR2 is SVGIG in the germline V gene (reference sequence). V dropped 1 base and J dropped 3; count of bases not matched to a gene: 5. CDR3 length: 14 amino acids. CDR3 nucleotides: TGTGCCTGGAGTGGTAGCGGGGCCCGCTACGAGCAGTACTTC. Its protein product is CAWSGSGARYEQYF.

This clonotype was counted a few times. This sequence joins TRBV7-9 and TRBJ1-6; unclear D gene. CDR1 and CDR2 (germline): SEHNR, FQNEAQ (reference sequence). This CDR3 has 14 amino acids. The V end was cut by 4 bases, the J end by 4 bases, with 8 bases between. Here the CDR3 DNA reads TGTGCCAGCAGCTGGGCCCTTTATAATTCACCCCTCCACTTT. The encoded protein is CASSWALYNSPLHF.

This rearrangement joins TRBV27 to TRBJ2-5; D is undetermined. The CDR3 spans 13 residues. Germline CDR1 and CDR2: MNHEY and SMNVEV (reference sequence). V gave up 5 bases and J gave up 0 bases, with 7 bases separating them. The CDR3 loop is CASSPGYQETQYF. CDR3 in DNA: TGTGCCAGCAGTCCTGGGTACCAAGAGACCCAGTACTTC.

This clonotype was found many times. The chain has TRBV5-1 and TRBJ2-1; no reliable D call. V shed 0 bases and J shed 8 bases, with 3 bases lying between them. CDR3 size: 11 residues. Germline V gene data show CDR1 as SGHRS and CDR2 as YFSETQ. CDR3 nucleotide sequence: TGCGCCAGCAGCTTGGAGGATGAGCAGTTCTTC. Translation gives CASSLEDEQFF.